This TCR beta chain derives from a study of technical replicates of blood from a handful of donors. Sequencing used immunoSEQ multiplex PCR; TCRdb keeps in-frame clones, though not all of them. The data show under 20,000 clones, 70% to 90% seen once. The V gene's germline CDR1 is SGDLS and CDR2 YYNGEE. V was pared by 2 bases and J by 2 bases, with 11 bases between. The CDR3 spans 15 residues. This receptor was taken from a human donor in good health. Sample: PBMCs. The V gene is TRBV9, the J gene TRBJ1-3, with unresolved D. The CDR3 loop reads CASSVQERPGNTIYF. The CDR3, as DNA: TGTGCCAGCAGCGTTCAGGAAAGGCCTGGAAACACCATATATTTT.